Each of the 30 T cell receptor beta chains below was sequenced from the same sample in a study of T cell repertoires in cytomegalovirus infection. No antigens are known for them. TCRdb analysed the reads with MiXCR anew, one entry per CDR3 protein. The table includes hundreds of thousands of distinct CDR3 sequences, 31% detected once. The sequencing used cultured CD8+ T cells from PBMCs, collected from culture after CMV antigen stimulation. These receptors came from a human donor in good health (CMV status not recorded). Some clones in this sample may be carry-over from other donors' samples.

This clonotype occurred a few times. This CDR3 reads CASRSGGADTQYF. The CDR3 bases are TGCGCCAGCAGAAGCGGGGGTGCAGATACGCAGTATTTT. The J gene is TRBJ2-3, the V gene TRBV4-1; TRBD2 aligns across 8 bases. The germline V gene encodes CDR1 MGHRA and CDR2 YSYEKL. Germline trimming cut 6 bases from V and 4 bases from J; bases unmatched to any gene: 3. The CDR3 is made up of 13 amino acids.

This clonotype occurred many times. The genes are TRBV10-3 and TRBJ2-2; tentatively, D is TRBD1 (5 bases). V was cut by 7 bases and J by 1 base, with 10 bases left in between. This CDR3 contains 14 residues. The V gene's germline CDR1 is ENHRY and CDR2 SYGVKD. The CDR3 DNA sequence: TGTGCCATCATCGAGACAGAGAACACCGGGGAGCTGTTTTTT. Protein sequence: CAIIETENTGELFF.

V and J are TRBV5-4 and TRBJ2-5; D perhaps matches TRBD2 (5 bases). V was pared by 0 bases and J by 5 bases, with 14 bases between. CDR3 length: 15 residues. The germline CDR1 and CDR2 sequences are SGHNT and YYREEE (reference sequence). The CDR3 DNA is TGTGCCAGCAGCTTGGGAGGAGGCGCGGAGGAGACCCAGTACTTC. This sequence encodes CASSLGGGAEETQYF. The full variable domain, its missing parts supplied by reference TRBV5-4 and TRBJ2-5, is ETGVTQSPTHLIKTRGQQVTLRCSSQSGHNTVSWYQQALGQGPQFIFQYYREEENGRGNFPPRFSGLQFPNYSSELNVNALELDDSALYLCASSLGGGAEETQYFGPGTRLLVL.

The chain combines TRBV19 with TRBJ2-1, with 9 bases that match TRBD1. Losses at the gene ends were 3 bases for V and 4 bases for J; bases not matched to a gene: 1. CDR3 length: 14 amino acids. Germline V gene sequence: CDR1 LNHDA, CDR2 SQIVND (reference sequence). The CDR3: CASSIDRGYNEQFF. As DNA, the CDR3 is TGTGCCAGTAGTATTGACAGGGGGTACAATGAGCAGTTCTTC.

This clonotype came up a few times. The chain combines TRBV5-1 with TRBJ1-2; TRBD1 might be the D (6 bases). Trimming shortened V by 1 base and J by 7 bases, and 17 bases separated the two germline ends. This CDR3 contains 15 residues. Germline loops: CDR1 SGHRS, CDR2 YFSETQ. CDR3 region: CASSLSGGAHVGYTF. DNA of the CDR3: TGCGCCAGCAGCTTGTCCGGGGGGGCGCATGTTGGCTACACCTTC.

This clonotype was counted between two and nine times. The chain combines TRBV12-3 or TRBV12-4 with TRBJ1-4, with unresolved D. CDR3 length: 14 residues. Trimming stripped 6 bases from V and 8 bases from J, with 16 bases between. CDR3 coding DNA: TGTGCCAGCAGCGCTGCTGAGGATCGCGAAAAACTGTTTTTT. Translating it yields CASSAAEDREKLFF.

CDR3 sequence reads: CASSLPSGGADTQYF. CDR3 DNA: TGTGCCAGCAGCTTACCTAGCGGGGGTGCAGATACGCAGTATTTT. The chain is built from TRBV7-9 and TRBJ2-3; 10 nucleotides match TRBD2. The germline gives CDR1 SEHNR, CDR2 FQNEAQ (reference sequence). J gave up 4 bases and V 2 bases, and 3 bases lay outside the gene matches. CDR3 size: 15 residues.

At least ten counts were recorded for this clonotype. This chain joins TRBV7-9 and TRBJ2-7; 8 bases map to TRBD2. CDR3 length equals 15 residues. In germline, CDR1 is SEHNR, CDR2 FQNEAQ (reference sequence). The V gene end was trimmed by 5 bases and the J gene end by 2 bases; junction bases not matched to a gene: 8. The CDR3 sequence is CASSLGRGAPYEQYF. CDR3 in DNA: TGTGCCAGCAGCCTCGGGAGGGGGGCTCCCTACGAGCAGTACTTC.

This clonotype came up a few times. This rearrangement joins TRBV6-5 to TRBJ2-1, with D tentatively TRBD2 (7 bases). The CDR3 is 13 amino acids. With 7 bases removed from V and 11 bases from J, the gap between germline ends came to 18 bases. Per the germline V gene, CDR1 is MNHEY and CDR2 is SVGAGI. The CDR3 sequence is CASTPRGGWKQFF. The CDR3 DNA follows: TGTGCCAGCACCCCGAGGGGGGGGTGGAAGCAGTTCTTC.

This clonotype was seen a few times. The chain is built from TRBV29-1 and TRBJ1-5; TRBD1 matches 8 bases. Germline V gene sequence: CDR1 SQVTM, CDR2 ANQGSEA. J gave up 1 base and V 3 bases, and 5 bases lay outside the gene matches. The CDR3 consists of 15 residues. This chain's CDR3 is CSVETTGDSNQPQHF. DNA of the CDR3: TGCAGCGTTGAGACGACAGGGGACAGCAATCAGCCCCAGCATTTT.

This clonotype was detected many times. The gene calls are TRBV7-2 and TRBJ2-7; D is ambiguous. Deletions cut 2 bases from V and 2 bases from J, with 7 bases between. CDR1 SGHTA and CDR2 FQGNSA come from the germline V gene. This CDR3 has 13 residues. The CDR3: CASSLYSTYEQYV. In nucleotides, the CDR3 is TGTGCCAGCAGCTTATACTCCACCTACGAGCAGTACGTC.

The rearrangement joins TRBV6-5 to TRBJ2-3; 8 bases align to TRBD1. The CDR3 is made up of 16 amino acids. V lost 5 bases, J lost 2 bases, and 9 bases stayed unmatched. Germline V gives CDR1 MNHEY, CDR2 SVGAGI. The CDR3 DNA is TGTGCCAGCAGTACCGACAGGGGTAAGGACACAGATACGCAGTATTTT. It specifies CASSTDRGKDTDTQYF.

This clonotype was detected ten times or more. This chain uses TRBV7-2 with TRBJ1-1; D is unresolved. CDR1 is SGHTA, CDR2 FQGNSA, per germline. This CDR3 has 14 amino acids. The germline V and J ends were trimmed by 0 bases and 3 bases, with 8 bases remaining between them. DNA for the CDR3: TGTGCCAGCAGCTTAGCCTGGTCGGACACTGAAGCTTTCTTT. Amino acids: CASSLAWSDTEAFF.

This clonotype showed up just a few times. V gene TRBV18 combines with J gene TRBJ2-1; D unclear. V dropped 3 bases and J dropped 7 bases, with 13 bases sitting between them. Germline CDR1 and CDR2: KGHSH and LQKENI. This CDR3 is 14 amino acids long. CDR3 DNA sequence: TGTGCCAGCTCACCCGCCGATGGAAAGAATGAGCAGTTCTTC. It encodes CASSPADGKNEQFF.

This clonotype was seen once. The rearrangement links TRBV11-2 to TRBJ2-1; D is perhaps TRBD1 (5 bases). This CDR3 comprises 15 residues. Germline-derived CDR1 and CDR2 are SGHAT and FQNNGV. The ends were cut back, 0 bases at V and 7 bases at J, with 13 bases in the middle. The CDR3 sequence is CASSLDGAWLNEQFF. In DNA, the CDR3 is TGTGCCAGCAGCTTAGATGGGGCTTGGTTGAATGAGCAGTTCTTC.

This chain uses TRBV27 with TRBJ2-3, with a tentative D call TRBD2 (6 bases). The germline gives CDR1 MNHEY, CDR2 SMNVEV (reference sequence). V was shortened by 4 bases and J by 7 bases, with 9 bases between the two germline ends. The CDR3 loop spans 12 amino acids. The CDR3 bases are TGTGCCAGCAGTTGGGGGAGGTATACGCAGTATTTT. Translation: CASSWGRYTQYF.

There are a few counts of this clonotype. The chain joins TRBV7-8 to TRBJ2-5, with 7 nucleotides matching TRBD2. CDR1 is SGHVS and CDR2 is FQNEAQ in the germline V gene. The CDR3 extends over 16 amino acids. V trimming: 5 bases; J trimming: 0 bases; junction bases outside the gene matches: 9. CDR3: CASSSPGTKYQETQYF. The CDR3 DNA is TGTGCCAGCAGCAGCCCCGGGACTAAGTACCAAGAGACCCAGTACTTC.

This clonotype was counted between two and nine times. This chain joins TRBV28 and TRBJ1-1; possibly TRBD1 for D (5 bases). CDR3 length equals 14 residues. Germline V lookup: CDR1 MDHEN, CDR2 SYDVKM. The germline V and J ends were trimmed by 7 bases and 1 base, with 13 bases remaining between them. The DNA for the CDR3 is TGTGCCAGCACCCTAGTCGGGGCGAACACTGAAGCTTTCTTT. This gives the protein CASTLVGANTEAFF.

The chain carries TRBV5-4 and TRBJ1-2; tentative D call: TRBD1 (6 bases). The CDR3 spans 17 residues. CDR1 and CDR2 (germline): SGHNT, YYREEE (reference sequence). V lost 2 bases to trimming and J lost 2 bases, with 19 bases between them. The CDR3: CASSLSYGGLGNYGYTF. The CDR3 DNA reads as TGTGCCAGCAGCTTAAGTTATGGGGGGCTCGGGAACTATGGCTACACCTTC.

This clonotype has only a few counts. This chain joins TRBV19 and TRBJ1-5, with unresolved D. This CDR3 is 15 amino acids long. Germline V CDR1 and CDR2: LNHDA, SQIVND (reference sequence). Trimming left V 3 bases short and J 3 bases short, with 12 bases between. The CDR3 loop is CASSIWEVSNQPQHF. DNA for the CDR3: TGTGCCAGTAGTATTTGGGAGGTCTCCAATCAGCCCCAGCATTTT.

This clonotype was counted only a few times. The junction shows a germline mismatch at one end, possibly a read error. This chain connects TRBV13 to TRBJ1-5; a possible D gene is TRBD1 (6 bases). From germline, CDR1 is PRHDT and CDR2 FYEKMQ (reference sequence). The CDR3 has 14 residues. The CDR3, as DNA: TGTGCCAGCAGCTGGGGACATGAGAATCGGCCCCAGCATTTT. It encodes CASSWGHENRPQHF. Complete variable domain (other parts from reference TRBV13 and TRBJ1-5): AAGVIQSPRHLIKEKRETATLKCYPIPRHDTVYWYQQGPGQDPQFLISFYEKMQSDKGSIPDRFSAQQFSDYHSELNMSSLELGDSALYFCASSWGHENRPQHFGDGTRLSIL.

This clonotype was seen a few times. The chain is built from TRBV7-9 and TRBJ1-1; no firm D call. From germline, CDR1 is SEHNR and CDR2 FQNEAQ (reference sequence). Between the trimmed V and J ends, which lost 5 bases and 1 base, there was a span of 14 bases. The CDR3 totals 15 residues. CDR3 amino acids: CASSPGVPPNTEAFF. CDR3 bases: TGTGCCAGCAGCCCAGGCGTCCCCCCGAACACTGAAGCTTTCTTT.

The chain links TRBV27 to TRBJ2-2, with 7 bases matching TRBD1. CDR3 length: 14 residues. Unmatched junction bases numbered 5, after V lost 5 bases and J lost 5 bases. Germline V gene sequence: CDR1 MNHEY, CDR2 SMNVEV (reference sequence). The CDR3 sequence: CASSHGQVTGELFF. The CDR3 region has the DNA TGTGCCAGCAGTCACGGACAGGTGACCGGGGAGCTGTTTTTT.

The J gene is TRBJ1-2, the V gene TRBV12-5; D is unclear. The CDR3 is 12 amino acids. Germline CDR1 and CDR2: LGHNT and FRNRAP. Trimming left V 6 bases short and J 8 bases short, with 13 bases between. The CDR3 region is CASGSSGLGYTF. As DNA, the CDR3 is TGTGCTAGTGGCTCTAGCGGCCTGGGCTACACCTTC.

This clonotype was detected ten times or more. The V call is TRBV9, the J call TRBJ1-4; 7 bases agree with TRBD1. V was clipped by 0 bases and J by 6 bases; unmatched bases: 5. The CDR3 has 15 amino acids. Looked up from germline, CDR1 is SGDLS and CDR2 is YYNGEE. As DNA, the CDR3 is TGTGCCAGCAGCGTAGGGGACAGTTCACATGAAAAACTGTTTTTT. It codes for CASSVGDSSHEKLFF.

This clonotype showed up just once. This CDR3 is CASRLGTGGGTEAFF. The DNA for the CDR3 is TGTGCCAGCAGATTGGGGACAGGGGGAGGGACTGAAGCTTTCTTT. The V gene is TRBV27, the J gene TRBJ1-1, with 11 bases that match TRBD1. This CDR3 has 15 residues. Germline CDR1 is MNHEY and CDR2 is SMNVEV (reference sequence). The V and J ends lost 6 bases and 5 bases, in that order; junction bases with no gene match: 8.

This clonotype was found once. The chain combines TRBV12-3 or TRBV12-4 with TRBJ1-1; D remains unclear. With 2 bases removed from V and 7 bases from J, the gap between germline ends came to 14 bases. The CDR3 has 14 residues. Here the CDR3 DNA reads TGTGCCAGCAGTTTACGGACCCCGGAAGATGAAGCTTTCTTT. It translates to CASSLRTPEDEAFF.

This chain links TRBV4-1 with TRBJ1-5; D uncertain. This CDR3 contains 15 residues. V was clipped by 4 bases and J by 1 base, with 11 bases between them. The germline V gene has CDR1 MGHRA and CDR2 YSYEKL. Here the CDR3 reads CASSPSWGSNQPQHF. The CDR3 DNA reads as TGCGCCAGCAGCCCCTCGTGGGGAAGCAATCAGCCCCAGCATTTT.

The gene calls are TRBV7-6 and TRBJ2-7; the match to TRBD1 covers 9 bases. Germline V gives CDR1 SGHVS, CDR2 FNYEAQ. Trimming removed 2 bases from V and 6 bases from J; junction bases left unmatched: 14. CDR3 size: 17 residues. The CDR3 DNA follows: TGTGCCAGCAGCTTAAGCCCCTTAGGGACAGGGCCTCTCGAGCAGTACTTC. Translation: CASSLSPLGTGPLEQYF.

The chain uses TRBV5-1 and TRBJ1-2; TRBD1 is a possible D gene (6 bases). V was clipped by 0 bases and J by 7 bases, with 13 bases between them. The germline V gene encodes CDR1 SGHRS and CDR2 YFSETQ. The CDR3 totals 14 residues. The CDR3 DNA is TGCGCCAGCAGCTTGGGGGGGGCGCAACGTGGCTACACCTTC. It encodes CASSLGGAQRGYTF.